A selection of T cell receptor beta chains follows, all from one sample in a study of OX40 agonist ivuxolimab in advanced cancers. Generated by immunoSEQ multiplex PCR, the TCRdb table keeps only in-frame clones and is missing some. The repertoire holds 60,000 or so clones, with around nine tenths as singletons. This sample comprised CD4+ or CD8+ T cells sorted from blood, obtained in a trial of the OX40 agonist ivuxolimab. These receptor sequences come from an adult with an advanced solid tumor such as melanoma, head and neck, liver or kidney cancer. The CDR3 runs from the conserved cysteine through the conserved F or W. D genes are given only for firm matches. For some rows the clone size is stated as once, few or many, or as a class when expanded; others skip it.

v_gene,d_gene,abundance,j_gene,CDR3aa,CDR3nt
TRBV19,TRBD1,-,TRBJ2-6,CASSQTGSGANVLTF,TGTGCCAGTAGTCAGACAGGGTCTGGGGCCAACGTCCTGACTTTC
TRBV28,TRBD1,-,TRBJ2-3,CASGEQGRRDTQYF,TGTGCCAGCGGGGAACAGGGGAGACGGGATACGCAGTATTTT
TRBV15,-,-,TRBJ1-1,CATSRFGRTEAFF,TGTGCCACCAGCAGGTTTGGGAGGACTGAAGCTTTCTTT
TRBV18,-,-,TRBJ1-2,CASSPEELRYGYTF,TGTGCCAGCTCACCGGAGGAGCTCCGCTATGGCTACACCTTC
TRBV19,TRBD1,-,TRBJ2-4,CASSIGSGTGDANIQYF,TGTGCCAGTAGTATAGGGAGCGGGACAGGGGATGCAAACATTCAGTACTTC
TRBV28,-,once,TRBJ1-2,CASSLSFYYGYTF,TGTGCCAGCAGTTTATCTTTTTACTATGGCTACACCTTC
TRBV29-1,TRBD1,-,TRBJ1-5,CSVGTGDQPQHF,TGCAGCGTTGGGACAGGGGACCAGCCCCAGCATTTT
TRBV18,TRBD1,once,TRBJ2-3,CASSPLGATGETQYF,TGTGCCAGCTCACCACTAGGTGCGACAGGGGAGACGCAGTATTTT
TRBV10-3,-,-,TRBJ1-1,CAISESRAGGRTEAFF,TGTGCCATCAGTGAGTCTCGCGCAGGAGGGAGGACTGAAGCTTTCTTT
TRBV5-4,TRBD2,-,TRBJ2-1,CASSPPTSVGEQFF,TGTGCCAGCAGCCCACCGACTAGCGTCGGGGAGCAGTTCTTC
TRBV19,-,few,TRBJ2-3,CASSIRWESTDTQYF,TGTGCCAGTAGTATAAGGTGGGAGAGCACAGATACGCAGTATTTT
TRBV27,-,-,TRBJ1-3,CASSSRLSGNTIYF,TGTGCCAGCAGTTCGCGGCTCTCTGGAAACACCATATATTTT
TRBV5-1,-,-,TRBJ1-4,CASSLGAGDEKLFF,TGCGCCAGCAGCTTGGGGGCAGGGGATGAAAAACTGTTTTTT
TRBV2,-,once,TRBJ2-1,CASSWRGSSYNEQFF,TGTGCCAGCAGTTGGCGCGGAAGCTCCTACAATGAGCAGTTCTTC
TRBV5-1,TRBD1,few,TRBJ1-2,CASSLSQGASQSHGYTF,TGCGCCAGCAGCTTGTCGCAGGGGGCTAGTCAAAGCCATGGCTACACCTTC
TRBV30,TRBD2,-,TRBJ2-7,CAWRAGDEQYF,TGTGCCTGGAGAGCGGGAGACGAGCAGTACTTC
TRBV30,TRBD1,-,TRBJ2-1,CAWQDRGRTLF,TGTGCCTGGCAGGACAGGGGGCGAACACTCTTC
TRBV10-3,TRBD1,-,TRBJ1-1,CAISEDRVNLAFF,TGTGCCATCAGTGAAGACAGGGTCAATCTGGCTTTCTTT
TRBV5-1,-,-,TRBJ1-6,CASSLGDDRNSPLHF,TGCGCCAGCAGCTTAGGAGACGACCGGAATTCACCCCTCCACTTT
TRBV29-1,-,-,TRBJ1-2,CSVGEQQAVLF,TGCAGCGTTGGGGAACAACAGGCGGTCCTCTTC
TRBV7-9,-,-,TRBJ2-2,CASSLSRDWLYTGELFF,TGTGCCAGCAGCTTGAGCCGGGACTGGCTGTACACCGGGGAGCTGTTTTTT
TRBV7-2,-,-,TRBJ2-7,CASSLDGNFYEQYF,TGTGCCAGCAGCTTAGACGGTAACTTCTACGAGCAGTACTTC
TRBV30,TRBD1,-,TRBJ1-4,CAWTWTGRNEKLFF,TGTGCCTGGACCTGGACAGGGAGGAATGAAAAACTGTTTTTT
TRBV6-6,-,-,TRBJ1-2,CASLIGGLNYGYTF,TGTGCCAGCCTAATCGGGGGGCTCAACTATGGCTACACCTTC
TRBV9,TRBD1,-,TRBJ2-5,CASTRGQGGETQYF,TGTGCCAGCACCCGAGGACAGGGTGGAGAGACCCAGTACTTC
TRBV6-5,TRBD1,-,TRBJ1-1,CASSPTRTGVTEAFF,TGTGCCAGCAGCCCTACCCGGACAGGGGTAACTGAAGCTTTCTTT
TRBV7-2,-,-,TRBJ1-4,CASSLASGAGNEKLFF,TGTGCCAGCAGCTTAGCGTCGGGGGCTGGTAATGAAAAACTGTTTTTT
TRBV9,-,-,TRBJ2-3,CASTSSGDTQYF,TGTGCCAGCACCTCCTCGGGGGATACGCAGTATTTT
TRBV6-5,-,once,TRBJ1-1,CASSYSGNMNTEAFF,TGTGCCAGCAGTTACTCGGGGAATATGAACACTGAAGCTTTCTTT
TRBV30,-,-,TRBJ2-7,CAFGDTPRGEQYF,TGTGCCTTCGGGGACACCCCAAGGGGGGAGCAGTACTTC
TRBV5-1,TRBD1,few,TRBJ2-2,CASKGTGNTGELFF,TGCGCCAGCAAGGGGACAGGGAACACCGGGGAGCTGTTTTTT
TRBV10-3,TRBD2,-,TRBJ2-7,CAIRTSGDEQYF,TGTGCCATAAGGACTAGCGGGGACGAGCAGTACTTC
TRBV30,-,few,TRBJ1-1,CAWRENTEAFF,TGTGCCTGGAGGGAGAACACTGAAGCTTTCTTT
TRBV29-1,TRBD1,-,TRBJ1-1,CSVVTGVGTEAFF,TGCAGCGTTGTTACAGGGGTTGGCACTGAAGCTTTCTTT
TRBV11-2,-,-,TRBJ1-5,CASSLVPSGPQHF,TGTGCCAGCAGCTTGGTCCCATCAGGGCCCCAGCATTTT
TRBV6-5,TRBD2,-,TRBJ2-7,CASRPTSGRPYEQYF,TGTGCCAGCAGACCCACTAGCGGGAGGCCCTACGAGCAGTACTTC
TRBV12-5,TRBD1,-,TRBJ2-2,CASGLGDRRNTGELFF,TGTGCTAGTGGTTTGGGGGACAGGAGGAACACCGGGGAGCTGTTTTTT
TRBV5-1,TRBD2,-,TRBJ2-3,CASSYPPRLAGGLDTQYF,TGCGCCAGCAGCTACCCCCCGAGACTAGCGGGAGGCTTGGATACGCAGTATTTT
TRBV7-2,-,-,TRBJ2-7,CASSPSLYEQYF,TGTGCCAGCAGCCCGTCCCTGTACGAGCAGTACTTC
TRBV15,TRBD2,-,TRBJ2-3,CATSRAGGLDTQYF,TGTGCCACCAGCAGAGCGGGAGGATTGGATACGCAGTATTTT
TRBV5-1,-,-,TRBJ2-2,CASSLRTGNTGELFF,TGCGCCAGCAGCCTTCGGACGGGAAACACCGGGGAGCTGTTTTTT
TRBV29-1,TRBD1,-,TRBJ1-1,CSVGQGEGEAFF,TGCAGCGTGGGACAGGGTGAAGGTGAAGCTTTCTTT
TRBV11-2,TRBD1,-,TRBJ1-5,CASSLGQGNQPQHF,TGTGCCAGCAGCCTGGGACAGGGCAATCAGCCCCAGCATTTT
TRBV2,-,-,TRBJ2-3,CATLPGLSTDTQYF,TGTGCCACCCTCCCAGGGCTTAGCACAGATACGCAGTATTTT
TRBV30,-,-,TRBJ1-2,CAWSLGEAYRVGYTF,TGTGCCTGGAGCCTCGGCGAAGCCTACAGGGTTGGCTACACCTTC
TRBV19,TRBD2,-,TRBJ2-4,CASSITGGENIQYF,TGTGCCAGTAGTATAACCGGGGGGGAAAACATTCAGTACTTC